Following are 24 T cell receptor beta chains from one sample sequenced in a study of OX40 agonist ivuxolimab in advanced cancers. Repertoires were generated with immunoSEQ multiplex PCR, while TCRdb's copy carries only in-frame clones and drops some. The sample records 60,000 to 65,000 clones, almost 85% being singletons. The sample consisted of CD4+ or CD8+ T cells sorted from blood, taken in a trial of the OX40 agonist ivuxolimab. The origin of the receptors is an adult with an advanced solid tumor such as melanoma, head and neck, liver or kidney cancer.

The chain combines TRBV6-5 with TRBJ1-2; D is unresolved. The germline V gene encodes CDR1 MNHEY and CDR2 SVGAGI. V lost 5 bases to trimming and J lost 4 bases, with 11 bases between them. This CDR3 comprises 13 residues. Here the CDR3 DNA reads TGTGCCAGCAGTCTGCAGGCGATCTATGGCTACACCTTC. Its translation: CASSLQAIYGYTF.

The chain recombines TRBV5-1 with TRBJ1-2, with D possibly TRBD1 on 5 matching bases. Germline CDR1 reads SGHRS; CDR2 reads YFSETQ. V shed 3 bases and J shed 4 bases, with 10 bases lying between them. This CDR3 has 13 amino acids. In DNA, the CDR3 is TGCGCCAGCAGCTCTCGAGGGGCCTATGGCTACACCTTC. It codes for CASSSRGAYGYTF.

The chain links TRBV7-8 to TRBJ1-5; no clear D gene. This CDR3 has 13 residues. Germline CDR1 and CDR2: SGHVS and FQNEAQ. V was shortened by 1 base and J by 7 bases, with 8 bases between the two germline ends. The CDR3 sequence: CASSLDWQQPQHF. CDR3 nucleotide sequence: TGTGCCAGCAGCTTAGATTGGCAACAGCCCCAGCATTTT.

The V and J genes are TRBV13 and TRBJ2-2; the match to TRBD1 covers 8 bases. This CDR3 has 16 residues. The V gene end was trimmed by 5 bases and the J gene end by 2 bases; junction bases not matched to a gene: 7. From germline, CDR1 is PRHDT and CDR2 FYEKMQ (reference sequence). The CDR3 here is CASSTLDRGNTGELFF. The CDR3 DNA follows: TGTGCCAGCAGCACGCTCGACAGGGGCAACACCGGGGAGCTGTTTTTT.

The gene calls are TRBV7-2 and TRBJ2-7; the match to TRBD2 covers 7 bases. The CDR3 runs 15 residues. Germline V gene data show CDR1 as SGHTA and CDR2 as FQGNSA. The junction had 7 bases not matched to a gene; V was cut back by 3 bases and J by 2 bases. The CDR3 sequence: CASSFAGRPTYEQYF. DNA of the CDR3: TGTGCCAGCAGCTTCGCCGGGAGGCCGACCTACGAGCAGTACTTC. Drawing the rest from reference TRBV7-2 and TRBJ2-7, the complete variable domain is GAGVSQSPSNKVTEKGKDVELRCDPISGHTALYWYRQSLGQGLEFLIYFQGNSAPDKSGLPSDRFSAERTGGSVSTLTIQRTQQEDSAVYLCASSFAGRPTYEQYFGPGTRLTVT.

The chain has TRBV7-6 and TRBJ2-7; no clear D gene. Germline V lookup: CDR1 SGHVS, CDR2 FNYEAQ. The CDR3 runs 10 residues. V lost 10 bases to trimming and J lost 5 bases, with 9 bases between them. CDR3 loop: CATGQDEQYF. The CDR3 bases are TGTGCCACCGGTCAGGACGAGCAGTACTTC.

The chain carries TRBV10-3 and TRBJ2-3, with D hard to call. Trimming removed 6 bases from V and 2 bases from J, with 3 bases in between. Germline CDR1 is ENHRY and CDR2 is SYGVKD. The CDR3 totals 11 residues. The CDR3 DNA reads TGTGCCATCAGCTCCACAGATACGCAGTATTTT. Its translation is CAISSTDTQYF.

The J gene is TRBJ2-5, the V gene TRBV7-2; TRBD1 agrees at 8 bases. The end of the DNA is better explained by TRBJ2-7, so the J call may be wrong. CDR1 is SGHTA, CDR2 FQGNSA, per germline. The CDR3 has 14 amino acids. The CDR3 DNA follows: TGTGCCAGCAGCATGATGCAGGGGGCCCACGAGCAGTACTTC. It codes for CASSMMQGAHEQYF.

The chain uses TRBV5-6 and TRBJ2-5; D may be TRBD2 (5 bases). This CDR3 is built from 11 residues. The germline V gene encodes CDR1 SGHDT and CDR2 YYEEEE. V was trimmed by 4 bases and J by 7 bases, leaving 8 bases between them. The CDR3 sequence: CASSRSGTQYF. In DNA form, the CDR3 reads TGTGCCAGCAGCCGGAGCGGGACCCAGTACTTC.

The chain carries TRBV5-4 and TRBJ2-5; 8 bases agree with TRBD2. The germline CDR1 and CDR2 sequences are SGHNT and YYREEE (reference sequence). CDR3 length: 16 amino acids. V was pared by 0 bases and J by 6 bases, with 10 bases of the junction left unmatched. Here the CDR3 DNA reads TGTGCCAGCAGCTTGGTGTCCAGCGGGAGCTCGAAGACCCAGTACTTC. Amino acid sequence: CASSLVSSGSSKTQYF.

This clone was counted a single time. The chain uses TRBV27 and TRBJ2-2; tentatively, D is TRBD1 (6 bases). The CDR3 is 16 residues long. Germline V gene lookup returns CDR1 MNHEY and CDR2 SMNVEV (reference sequence). V gave up 9 bases and J gave up 1 base, with 18 bases separating them. CDR3 sequence: CASQPSGTWNTGELFF. CDR3 sequence (DNA): TGTGCCAGTCAACCTTCCGGGACATGGAACACCGGGGAGCTGTTTTTT.

The chain joins TRBV4-2 to TRBJ1-3; 10 bases match TRBD1. Germline CDR1 and CDR2: LGHNA and YNFKEQ. J was trimmed by 6 bases and V by 4 bases; bases with no gene match: 6. This CDR3 is 15 amino acids long. The CDR3 reads CASSRLTGGENTIYF. CDR3 nucleotide sequence: TGTGCCAGCAGCCGCCTGACAGGGGGCGAAAACACCATATATTTT.

The CDR3 DNA follows: TGCGCCAGCAGCCAAGAAGCTCAGGACAGGGGGCGCGGTCGCCGGACCCAGTACTTC. As protein: CASSQEAQDRGRGRRTQYF. The V call is TRBV4-1, the J call TRBJ2-5; 11 bases are a match to TRBD1. Germline V gene data show CDR1 as MGHRA and CDR2 as YSYEKL. The CDR3 covers 19 residues. J lost 7 bases, V lost 0 bases, and 16 bases had no gene match.

The rearrangement uses TRBV27 and TRBJ1-5; D remains unclear. Trimming left V 2 bases short and J 2 bases short, with 7 bases between. Germline loops: CDR1 MNHEY, CDR2 SMNVEV (reference sequence). There are 14 residues in the CDR3. The CDR3 loop is CASSLVGGNQPQHF. CDR3 bases: TGTGCCAGCAGTTTAGTAGGCGGCAATCAGCCCCAGCATTTT.

The J gene is TRBJ1-5, the V gene TRBV7-2; weak D call: TRBD1 (5 bases). The CDR3 covers 15 residues. V lost 4 bases and J lost 4, with 14 bases in between. Germline V gives CDR1 SGHTA, CDR2 FQGNSA. The CDR3 region has the DNA TGTGCCAGCAGCTCCCTGGGGGGAGGAAATCAGCCCCAGCATTTT. Protein sequence: CASSSLGGGNQPQHF.

The chain joins TRBV27 to TRBJ2-1; D perhaps matches TRBD2 (5 bases). V lost 7 bases and J 9 bases, leaving 16 bases between the germline ends. The CDR3 covers 13 residues. CDR1 is MNHEY, CDR2 SMNVEV, per germline (reference sequence). CDR3 in amino acids: CASNKRTFFEQFF. The CDR3 nucleotides read TGTGCCAGCAATAAGCGGACCTTTTTTGAGCAGTTCTTC.

This clone has a single count. V and J are TRBV18 and TRBJ2-7; 11 nucleotides align to TRBD1. Germline V CDR1 and CDR2: KGHSH, LQKENI. The ends lost 3 bases at V and 6 bases at J; junction bases unmatched: 4. The CDR3 spans 14 residues. The CDR3 region is CASSPGTGGVEQYF. The CDR3 nucleotides are TGTGCCAGCTCACCCGGGACAGGGGGAGTCGAGCAGTACTTC.

V usage is TRBV9 and J usage is TRBJ1-5; maybe TRBD1 (6 bases). Per germline, CDR1 SGDLS and CDR2 YYNGEE. Trimming left V 4 bases short and J 5 bases short, with 10 bases between. This CDR3 has 13 residues. CDR3 protein: CASSTQGYQPQHF. The DNA for the CDR3 is TGTGCCAGCAGCACACAGGGTTATCAGCCCCAGCATTTT.

V is TRBV19 and J is TRBJ2-5; a possible D gene is TRBD1 (7 bases). With 4 bases removed from V and 5 bases from J, the gap between germline ends came to 14 bases. The CDR3 length is 14 residues. CDR1 is LNHDA and CDR2 is SQIVND in the germline V gene (reference sequence). CDR3 DNA: TGTGCCAGTAGTAACCAGGGGGGAAGGGAGACCCAGTACTTC. Amino acid sequence: CASSNQGGRETQYF.

The chain couples TRBV6-1 to TRBJ1-2, with a tentative D call TRBD1 (5 bases). The CDR3 runs to 13 residues. V was trimmed by 3 bases and J by 2 bases, leaving 7 bases between them. CDR1 is MNHNS, CDR2 SASEGT, per germline. CDR3 amino acids: CASSEGPNYGYTF. The CDR3 bases are TGTGCCAGCAGTGAGGGACCGAACTATGGCTACACCTTC.

This rearrangement joins TRBV6-5 to TRBJ2-7; either TRBD1 or TRBD2 may supply D (7 bases each). The CDR3 totals 15 residues. V was trimmed by 2 bases and J by 2 bases, leaving 13 bases between them. Germline lookup yields CDR1 MNHEY and CDR2 SVGAGI. Here the CDR3 reads CASSYQRDSPYEQYF. In DNA form, the CDR3 reads TGTGCCAGCAGTTACCAGCGGGACAGCCCCTACGAGCAGTACTTC.

The gene calls are TRBV5-6 and TRBJ2-5; D ambiguous. V was pared by 0 bases and J by 0 bases, with 9 bases between. The CDR3 is made up of 15 amino acids. Per the germline V gene, CDR1 is SGHDT and CDR2 is YYEEEE. Here the CDR3 DNA reads TGTGCCAGCAGCTTGGGTCCGCAGTACCAAGAGACCCAGTACTTC. This codes for CASSLGPQYQETQYF.

The chain recombines TRBV2 with TRBJ2-3; D may be TRBD1 (6 bases). The V and J ends lost 9 bases and 0 bases respectively, with 16 bases between them. Germline values: CDR1 SNHLY, CDR2 FYNNEI. This CDR3 comprises 15 residues. CDR3 DNA: TGTGCCAGTCGGGACACCCTAATTAGCACAGATACGCAGTATTTT. Protein product: CASRDTLISTDTQYF.

This clone came up once. V and J are TRBV5-4 and TRBJ1-2; D is perhaps TRBD1 (5 bases). This CDR3 has 17 residues. The ends were cut back, 0 bases at V and 4 bases at J, with 19 bases in the middle. In germline, CDR1 is SGHNT, CDR2 YYREEE (reference sequence). The CDR3 protein is CASSLATVLGAGYGYTF. In DNA form, the CDR3 reads TGTGCCAGCAGCTTGGCGACCGTCTTAGGGGCTGGCTATGGCTACACCTTC.